The clone carrying this TCR beta chain was seen at least ten times. The data derive from a study of T cells in Graves' hyperthyroidism and ophthalmopathy. Amplified regions were TCR beta CDR3 sequences from RNA transcripts. HTBI primers were the set used in a first-round RT-PCR of the TCR CDR3. TCRdb reprocessed the multiplex PCR reads via MiXCR and lists one record per CDR3 protein. The sample lists 450,000 to 700,000 distinct CDR3 sequences, around 42% seen once, with around 8% in the top ten. V shed 4 bases and J shed 1 base, with 20 bases lying between them. The CDR3 contains 18 residues. Germline V gene lookup returns CDR1 SGHVS and CDR2 FNYEAQ.

The V call is TRBV7-6, the J call TRBJ1-5, with D unresolved. The sequenced sample was peripheral blood or thyroid tissue (not recorded which). This clonotype was sampled from a woman under 30 with Graves' hyperthyroidism. The CDR3 protein is CASSSLPRRQSSNQPQHF. CDR3 sequence (DNA): TGTGCCAGCAGCTCACTCCCCCGTCGACAATCCAGCAATCAGCCCCAGCATTTT.